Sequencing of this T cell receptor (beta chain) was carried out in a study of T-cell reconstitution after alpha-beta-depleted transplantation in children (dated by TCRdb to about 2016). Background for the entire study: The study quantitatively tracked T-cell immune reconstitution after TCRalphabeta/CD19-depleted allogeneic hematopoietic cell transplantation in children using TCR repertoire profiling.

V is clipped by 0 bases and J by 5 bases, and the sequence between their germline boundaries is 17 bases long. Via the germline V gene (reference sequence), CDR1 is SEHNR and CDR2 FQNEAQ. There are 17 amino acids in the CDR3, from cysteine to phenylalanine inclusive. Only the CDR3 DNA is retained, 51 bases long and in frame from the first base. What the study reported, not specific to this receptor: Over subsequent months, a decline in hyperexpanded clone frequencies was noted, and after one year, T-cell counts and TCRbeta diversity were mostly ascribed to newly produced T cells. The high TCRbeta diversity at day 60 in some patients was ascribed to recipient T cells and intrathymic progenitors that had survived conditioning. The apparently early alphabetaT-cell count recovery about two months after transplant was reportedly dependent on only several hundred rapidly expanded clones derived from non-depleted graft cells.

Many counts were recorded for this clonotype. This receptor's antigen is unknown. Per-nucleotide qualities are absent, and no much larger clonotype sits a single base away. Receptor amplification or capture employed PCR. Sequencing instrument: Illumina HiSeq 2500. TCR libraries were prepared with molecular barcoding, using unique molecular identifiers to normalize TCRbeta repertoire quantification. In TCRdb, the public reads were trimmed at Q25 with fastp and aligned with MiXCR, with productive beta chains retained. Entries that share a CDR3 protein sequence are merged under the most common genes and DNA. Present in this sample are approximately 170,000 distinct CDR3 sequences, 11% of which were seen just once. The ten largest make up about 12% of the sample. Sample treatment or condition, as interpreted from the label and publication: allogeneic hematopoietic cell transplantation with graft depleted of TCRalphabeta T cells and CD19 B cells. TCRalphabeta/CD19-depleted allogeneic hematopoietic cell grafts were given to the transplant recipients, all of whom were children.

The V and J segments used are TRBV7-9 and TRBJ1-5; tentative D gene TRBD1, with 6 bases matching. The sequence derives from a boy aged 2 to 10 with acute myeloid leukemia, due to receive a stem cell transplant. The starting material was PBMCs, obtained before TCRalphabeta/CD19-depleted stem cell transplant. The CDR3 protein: CASSLALFGQSDQPQHF. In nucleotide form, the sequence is TGTGCCAGCAGCTTAGCCCTATTCGGACAGTCCGATCAGCCCCAGCATTTT. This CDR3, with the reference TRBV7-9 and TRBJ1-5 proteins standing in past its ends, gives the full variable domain DTGVSQNPRHKITKRGQNVTFRCDPISEHNRLYWYRQTLGQGPEFLTYFQNEAQLEKSRLLSDRFSAERPKGSFSTLEIQRTEQGDSAMYLCASSLALFGQSDQPQHFGDGTRLSIL.